The clone carrying this T cell receptor (beta chain) was seen just once. This entry comes from a study of blood T cell repertoires in COVID-19. Produced via immunoSEQ multiplex PCR; TCRdb's table is partial and in-frame only. The sample lists some 200,000 clones; about nine tenths were seen once. Germline CDR1 SSHAT, CDR2 FNYEAQ (reference sequence). This CDR3 has 15 residues. V lost 5 bases to trimming and J lost 5 bases, with 18 bases between them. The source of this sequence is a woman aged 45-65 years with acute or convalescent COVID-19. The source material was peripheral blood. The V call is TRBV7-7, the J call TRBJ2-5; no definite D call. The CDR3 spells CASSPRGAWSETQYF. For the CDR3, the DNA is TGTGCCAGCAGCCCCCGAGGAGCATGGAGTGAGACCCAGTACTTC.